This record covers a single TCR beta chain. Its antigen is not identified. TCRdb ran MiXCR on the 5' RACE reads and lists one entry per CDR3 protein. The sample has approximately 1.8 million distinct CDR3 sequences, 25% to 35% seen once; the top ten hold 0.25% to 0.3%. CDR1 and CDR2 from the germline V gene are SGHVS and FNYEAQ. The CDR3 contains 13 residues. V shed 6 bases and J shed 7 bases, with 12 bases lying between them. These data come from a study of identical twins. Points from the study as a whole: Interpretation of the results relied on cross-sectional statistical analysis and not on following the same donors. Insertions ran lower in abundant cord blood beta clonotypes, though not in memory repertoires.

Healthy Caucasians made up all donors. The rearrangement links TRBV7-6 to TRBJ2-2; D gene unclear. The TCR comes from a newborn girl in good health. The sample taken for sequencing was cord blood. CDR3 loop: CASSLQWVGELFF. DNA of the CDR3: TGTGCCAGCAGTCTACAATGGGTCGGGGAGCTGTTTTTT.